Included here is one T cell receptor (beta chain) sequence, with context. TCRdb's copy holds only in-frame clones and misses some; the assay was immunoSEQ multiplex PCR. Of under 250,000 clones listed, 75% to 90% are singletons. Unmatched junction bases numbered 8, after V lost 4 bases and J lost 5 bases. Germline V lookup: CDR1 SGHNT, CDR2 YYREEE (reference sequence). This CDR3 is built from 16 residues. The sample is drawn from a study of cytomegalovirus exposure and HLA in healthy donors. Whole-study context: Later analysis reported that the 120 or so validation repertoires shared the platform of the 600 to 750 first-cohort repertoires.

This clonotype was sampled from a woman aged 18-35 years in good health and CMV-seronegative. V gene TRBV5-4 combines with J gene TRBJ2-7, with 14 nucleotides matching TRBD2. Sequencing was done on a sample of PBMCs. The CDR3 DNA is TGTGCCAGCAGCGGCCGACTAGCGGGAGGGTCCCACGAGCAGTACTTC. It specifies CASSGRLAGGSHEQYF.